The rows below give T cell receptor beta chains drawn from one sample of a study of blood T cells in healthy people across ages. A single record per CDR3 protein comes from TCRdb applying MiXCR to the 5' RACE reads. The table records hundreds of thousands of distinct CDR3 sequences, about 54% of them present only once. Sequenced sample: blood. The source of these receptors is a man in his sixties in good health. Both conserved end residues are part of each CDR3.

V gene: TRBV4-2
J gene: TRBJ2-5
CDR3 protein: CASSQDPQTSSETQYF

V gene: TRBV5-1
J gene: TRBJ1-1
CDR3 protein: CASSFGAGPNTEAFF

V gene: TRBV29-1
J gene: TRBJ1-1
CDR3 protein: CSVDPTGQTEAFF

V gene: TRBV5-1
J gene: TRBJ2-7
CDR3 protein: CASSVDRNYEQYF

V gene: TRBV20-1
J gene: NA
CDR3 protein: CSARPRETQYF

V gene: TRBV12-3/TRBV12-4
J gene: TRBJ2-3
CDR3 protein: CASSYKTGPTDTQYF

V gene: TRBV12-3/TRBV12-4
J gene: TRBJ2-1
CDR3 protein: CASSYTLAGPSNEQFF

V gene: TRBV7-9
J gene: TRBJ2-4
CDR3 protein: CASSLGKNNEQYF

V gene: TRBV3-1
J gene: TRBJ1-4
CDR3 protein: CASSQVRGSGNEKLFF

V gene: TRBV18
J gene: TRBJ1-6
CDR3 protein: CASSPIQGFNSPLHF

V gene: TRBV11-2
J gene: TRBJ2-3
CDR3 protein: CASSLDTTDTQYF

V gene: TRBV12-3/TRBV12-4
J gene: TRBJ2-5
CDR3 protein: CASSLYLLGGPETQYF